The next 13 T cell receptor beta chains were all read from a single sample in a study of blood T cell repertoires in COVID-19. TCRdb keeps only in-frame clones here, not all; method: immunoSEQ multiplex PCR. The table includes about 99,000 clones, more than 75% detected once. The sample consisted of peripheral blood. Receptors were obtained from a human donor in a cohort sampled during active COVID-19.

The chain uses TRBV2 and TRBJ1-6; 7 nucleotides match TRBD1. This CDR3 has 15 amino acids. The germline V gene has CDR1 SNHLY and CDR2 FYNNEI. Unmatched junction bases numbered 12, after V lost 7 bases and J lost 9 bases. CDR3 bases: TGTGCCAGCAACTTCCGGGACAGAGAAACTTCACCCCTCCACTTT. This codes for CASNFRDRETSPLHF.

The rearrangement uses TRBV18 and TRBJ1-1, with 7 bases matching TRBD1. Germline CDR1 reads KGHSH; CDR2 reads LQKENI. The CDR3 is made up of 16 amino acids. The V segment lost 2 bases and the J segment 1 base; nucleotides outside the gene matches: 7. The CDR3 sequence is CASSPWPTGSNTEAFF. The CDR3 DNA reads TGTGCCAGCTCACCATGGCCGACAGGGTCGAACACTGAAGCTTTCTTT.

The chain uses TRBV19 and TRBJ1-3, with 10 bases matching TRBD1. This CDR3 comprises 16 residues. The trim removed 6 bases at V and 2 bases at J, leaving 7 bases unmatched. The germline gives CDR1 LNHDA, CDR2 SQIVND (reference sequence). The CDR3, as DNA: TGTGCCAGTAGGGGGGACAGGGGATTTACTGGAAACACCATATATTTT. Its protein product is CASRGDRGFTGNTIYF.

The V and J genes are TRBV7-9 and TRBJ2-3; a weak D match, TRBD2 (5 bases). The CDR3 has 14 residues. Germline assignment: CDR1 SEHNR and CDR2 FQNEAQ (reference sequence). The V gene lost 3 bases and the J gene lost 5 bases, with 12 bases spanning the gap. The CDR3 region has the DNA TGTGCCAGCAGCTTGTTCGGGAACGGAGATACGCAGTATTTT. Protein: CASSLFGNGDTQYF.

There are a few counts of this clone. The V and J genes are TRBV7-9 and TRBJ1-5; 9 bases are a match to TRBD1. The junction had 11 bases not matched to a gene; V was cut back by 4 bases and J by 7 bases. The CDR3 has 16 amino acids. Germline CDR1 is SEHNR and CDR2 is FQNEAQ (reference sequence). The chain's CDR3 is CASSSGQGTGLQPQHF. DNA for the CDR3: TGTGCCAGCAGCTCGGGACAGGGCACAGGGTTACAGCCCCAGCATTTT.

CDR3 sequence: CASSYFWATSGNTIYF. CDR3 nucleotide sequence: TGTGCCAGCAGTTACTTCTGGGCGACCTCTGGAAACACCATATATTTT. The rearrangement joins TRBV6-5 to TRBJ1-3; no clear D. Trimming cost V 1 base and J 0 bases, with 10 bases left between them. CDR1 and CDR2 from the germline V gene are MNHEY and SVGAGI. This CDR3 contains 16 residues.

The CDR3 bases are TGTGCCACCAGCAGAGATCGACAGCAGCTCTATGGCTACACCTTC. It codes for CATSRDRQQLYGYTF. The V call is TRBV15, the J call TRBJ1-2, with a possible D match to TRBD1 (5 bases). Between the trimmed V and J ends, which lost 0 bases and 4 bases, there was a span of 12 bases. Germline CDR1 is LNHNV and CDR2 is YYDKDF (reference sequence). This CDR3 contains 15 residues.

The gene calls are TRBV7-2 and TRBJ1-4; 7 nucleotides match TRBD1. Germline V gene data show CDR1 as SGHTA and CDR2 as FQGNSA. V shed 4 bases, J shed 0 bases, and the junction held 8 bases outside the gene matches. The CDR3 has 17 amino acids. CDR3 nucleotide sequence: TGTGCCAGCAGCTCCTTGCGGACAGGCACAACTAATGAAAAACTGTTTTTT. It translates to CASSSLRTGTTNEKLFF.

V usage is TRBV29-1 and J usage is TRBJ1-2; no clear D gene. The CDR3 runs to 9 residues. Trimming shortened V by 7 bases and J by 8 bases, and 8 bases separated the two germline ends. Germline V gene lookup returns CDR1 SQVTM and CDR2 ANQGSEA. The CDR3 sequence is CSADGGYTF. DNA for the CDR3: TGCAGCGCGGATGGCGGCTACACCTTC.

The chain combines TRBV19 with TRBJ2-5; possibly TRBD1 for D (5 bases). The CDR3 sequence is 14 residues long. V lost 5 bases and J 0 bases, leaving 10 bases between the germline ends. Germline assignment: CDR1 LNHDA and CDR2 SQIVND (reference sequence). The CDR3 loop reads CASSRRTYQETQYF. The CDR3 region has the DNA TGTGCCAGTAGTCGGCGGACATACCAAGAGACCCAGTACTTC.

This sequence joins TRBV5-1 and TRBJ2-1; the D gene is possibly TRBD1 (5 bases). The germline gives CDR1 SGHRS, CDR2 YFSETQ. V shed 4 bases and J shed 7 bases, with 24 bases lying between them. The CDR3 length is 17 residues. CDR3 protein: CASSGMGLRPGFNEQFF. DNA for the CDR3: TGCGCCAGCAGCGGCATGGGGCTCAGGCCCGGCTTTAATGAGCAGTTCTTC.

The chain joins TRBV2 to TRBJ2-3; 12 bases agree with TRBD2. The germline gives CDR1 SNHLY, CDR2 FYNNEI. V shed 4 bases and J 2 bases; nucleotides not matched to a gene: 4. This CDR3 region has 16 residues. The chain's CDR3 is CASSGLAGVNTDTQYF. In nucleotides, the CDR3 is TGTGCCAGCAGTGGACTAGCGGGGGTGAACACAGATACGCAGTATTTT.

This clone came up once. The chain uses TRBV7-3 and TRBJ2-1; 7 nucleotides agree with TRBD1. Germline CDR1 SGHTA, CDR2 FQGTGA. Trimming took 6 bases from V and 10 from J; bases not matched to a gene: 9. There are 13 residues in the CDR3. CDR3 sequence: CASSSRKGQEQFF. CDR3 DNA sequence: TGTGCCAGCAGTTCCCGCAAGGGACAGGAGCAGTTCTTC. The whole variable domain, filled in from reference TRBV7-3 and TRBJ2-1, reads GAGVSQTPSNKVTEKGKYVELRCDPISGHTALYWYRQSLGQGPEFLIYFQGTGAADDSGLPNDRFFAVRPEGSVSTLKIQRTERGDSAVYLCASSSRKGQEQFFGPGTRLTVL.